The next 12 T cell receptor beta chains were all read from a single sample in a study of identical twins. Each CDR3 protein is one row after TCRdb ran MiXCR on the 5' RACE reads. This table has roughly 190,000 distinct CDR3 sequences, about a sixth appearing once. In addition, the sample was reused for a study of T cells expressing NK-cell markers.

Sequenced material: CD8+ T cells sorted from blood. The source of these receptors is a woman between 18 and 30 years old in good health.

This chain uses TRBV21-1 with TRBJ2-1; TRBD2 is the table's D call and was not checked against the DNA. TRBV21-1 is a pseudogene. The CDR3 covers 18 residues. CDR3 nucleotides: TGTGCCAGCAGCAAAGACGGATCGGGACTAAGGGGATACAATGAGCAGTTCTTC. The encoded protein is CASSKDGSGLRGYNEQFF.

The V and J genes are TRBV27 and TRBJ2-2, with D unresolved. The V gene lost 3 bases and the J gene lost 4 bases, with 12 bases spanning the gap. Germline V lookup: CDR1 MNHEY, CDR2 SMNVEV (reference sequence). The CDR3 totals 15 residues. The CDR3 sequence is CASSLLRATTGELFF. As DNA, the CDR3 is TGTGCCAGCAGTTTGCTTAGGGCGACCACCGGGGAGCTGTTTTTT.

In its sample, this clonotype was seen a few times. This chain joins TRBV9 and TRBJ1-2, with D possibly being TRBD1 (5 bases). The germline gives CDR1 SGDLS, CDR2 YYNGEE. There are 13 residues in the CDR3. Trimming cost V 7 bases and J 0 bases, with 10 bases left between them. The CDR3 DNA reads as TGTGCCAGCCGATCGACAGCTAACTATGGCTACACCTTC. Protein product: CASRSTANYGYTF.

This clonotype has more than one count but fewer than ten. The V and J genes are TRBV4-2 and TRBJ2-7; 7 positions match TRBD2. The V segment lost 0 bases and the J segment 0 bases; nucleotides outside the gene matches: 8. Germline V gene data show CDR1 as LGHNA and CDR2 as YNFKEQ. This CDR3 has 17 residues. As DNA, the CDR3 is TGTGCCAGCAGCCAAGATATGTTCGGGGGGAGCTCCTACGAGCAGTACTTC. This codes for CASSQDMFGGSSYEQYF.

The V call is TRBV28, the J call TRBJ2-1; tentative D call: TRBD1 (5 bases). Germline CDR1 reads MDHEN; CDR2 reads SYDVKM. The CDR3 is made up of 11 amino acids. The CDR3 nucleotides are TGTGCTGGCGGACAATATCGGGAGCAGTTCTTC. As protein: CAGGQYREQFF.

V is TRBV3-1 and J is TRBJ1-5, with unresolved D. Between the trimmed V and J ends, which lost 3 bases and 0 bases, there was a span of 3 bases. The CDR3 is 13 amino acids. Germline CDR1 reads LGHDT; CDR2 reads YNNKEL (reference sequence). As DNA, the CDR3 is TGTGCCAGCAGCCAGTTTAGCAATCAGCCCCAGCATTTT. Translation: CASSQFSNQPQHF.

The gene calls are TRBV30 and TRBJ2-1; D perhaps matches TRBD2 (5 bases). Trimming removed 4 bases from V and 7 bases from J, with 11 bases in between. Germline V CDR1 and CDR2: GTSNPN, SVGIG (reference sequence). The CDR3 is made up of 12 amino acids. This CDR3 reads CAWTPSGNEQFF. In nucleotides, the CDR3 is TGTGCCTGGACTCCCAGCGGAAATGAGCAGTTCTTC.

V usage is TRBV7-9 and J usage is TRBJ1-1; possible D gene TRBD1, 5 bases. The CDR3 length is 15 residues. Germline values: CDR1 SEHNR, CDR2 FQNEAQ (reference sequence). V was trimmed by 5 bases and J by 6 bases, leaving 19 bases between them. CDR3 coding DNA: TGTGCCAGCAGCCTCCCCGGGGTTGGCAGGGCTGAAGCTTTCTTT. Protein sequence: CASSLPGVGRAEAFF.

The rearrangement links TRBV12-3 or TRBV12-4 to TRBJ2-3, with D possibly matching TRBD1 (6 bases). Trimming shortened V by 7 bases and J by 4 bases, and 6 bases separated the two germline ends. CDR3 length: 11 amino acids. The CDR3 nucleotides are TGTGCCAGCAAGGGGGCAGATACGCAGTATTTT. As protein: CASKGADTQYF.

The table lists this clonotype with a few counts. The chain joins TRBV7-3 to TRBJ2-3; 10 nucleotides line up with TRBD1. The ends lost 5 bases at V and 5 bases at J; junction bases unmatched: 7. Looked up from germline, CDR1 is SGHTA and CDR2 is FQGTGA. This CDR3 spans 15 amino acids. CDR3 protein: CASSAGTGDLDTQYF. The DNA of the CDR3 is TGTGCCAGCAGCGCAGGGACAGGGGATTTAGATACGCAGTATTTT.

This clonotype has just a few counts. For the CDR3, the DNA is TGTGCCAGCAGTGCCCGGGACAGACCTTTCTACGAGCAGTACTTC. It codes for CASSARDRPFYEQYF. The V and J genes are TRBV25-1 and TRBJ2-7; 7 bases agree with TRBD1. The germline CDR1 and CDR2 sequences are MGHDK and SYGVNS. This CDR3 comprises 15 residues. Trimming at V came to 4 bases and at J to 3 bases, leaving 9 bases not matched to a gene.

This clonotype was recorded a few times. This sequence joins TRBV29-1 and TRBJ2-1; D unclear. The V and J ends lost 2 bases and 0 bases respectively, with 8 bases between them. Germline-derived CDR1 and CDR2 are SQVTM and ANQGSEA. The CDR3 runs to 14 residues. CDR3 bases: TGCAGCGTTGAACCCCCGAGCTCCTACAATGAGCAGTTCTTC. Encoded protein: CSVEPPSSYNEQFF.